The 10 T cell receptor beta chains reported below all come from one sample, sequenced in a study of neurological immune-mediated disorders. TCRdb reprocessed the 5' RACE reads via MiXCR and lists one record per CDR3 protein. The sample yields around 26,000 distinct CDR3 sequences, just over 6.5% seen once. The sequenced sample was PBMCs. These receptors all come from a woman aged 45-65 years in good health.

In this sample, this clonotype turned up many times. The chain employs TRBV20-1 and TRBJ2-5, with 9 bases identical to TRBD2. V gave up 4 bases and J gave up 4 bases; unmatched junction bases: 7. Germline V lookup: CDR1 DFQATT, CDR2 SNEGSKA (reference sequence). The length of the CDR3 is 14 residues. In DNA, the CDR3 is TGCAGTGCTATTGACTTAGCGGGAGTAGAGACCCAGTACTTC. It codes for CSAIDLAGVETQYF.

At least ten counts were recorded for this clonotype. V and J are TRBV20-1 and TRBJ2-5, with D perhaps TRBD1 or TRBD2 (6 bases each). The germline CDR1 and CDR2 sequences are DFQATT and SNEGSKA (reference sequence). This CDR3 comprises 12 residues. V gave up 3 bases and J gave up 5 bases, with 10 bases separating them. CDR3 sequence: CSASLGGETQYF. CDR3 in DNA: TGCAGTGCTAGTTTGGGGGGCGAGACCCAGTACTTC.

This clonotype has at least ten counts. The chain links TRBV28 to TRBJ1-1, with D possibly being TRBD1 (6 bases). CDR1 and CDR2 from the germline V gene are MDHEN and SYDVKM. The CDR3 length is 14 residues. The germline V and J ends were trimmed by 4 bases and 8 bases, with 17 bases remaining between them. The CDR3 is CASSSGGGSREAFF. For the CDR3, the DNA is TGTGCCAGCAGTTCCGGGGGGGGCAGCCGAGAAGCTTTCTTT. Combining the CDR3 with reference TRBV28 and TRBJ1-1 gives the whole variable domain DVKVTQSSRYLVKRTGEKVFLECVQDMDHENMFWYRQDPGLGLRLIYFSYDVKMKEKGDIPEGYSVSREKKERFSLILESASTNQTSMYLCASSSGGGSREAFFGQGTRLTVV.

This clonotype came up many times. The genes are TRBV5-1 and TRBJ2-6; D gene unclear. The CDR3 is made up of 15 amino acids. In germline, CDR1 is SGHRS, CDR2 YFSETQ. V shed 4 bases and J shed 1 base, with 9 bases lying between them. Written as DNA, the CDR3 is TGCGCCAGCAGCCCGGCCTCATCTGGGGCCAACGTCCTGACTTTC. Translation gives CASSPASSGANVLTF.

This clonotype has at least ten counts. This chain uses TRBV10-2 with TRBJ2-3; tentative D call: TRBD2 (5 bases). Trimming pared 5 bases from V and 8 bases from J, leaving 17 bases between. CDR3 size: 14 residues. Germline-derived CDR1 and CDR2 are WSHSY and SAAADI. CDR3 nucleotide sequence: TGCGCCAGCAGTTTAACCCCGGAGGCGGGTACGCAGTATTTT. Its translation is CASSLTPEAGTQYF.

This clonotype appeared many times. The gene calls are TRBV5-1 and TRBJ2-7; 7 nucleotides align to TRBD1. Germline V gene lookup returns CDR1 SGHRS and CDR2 YFSETQ. V lost 0 bases and J lost 3; bases outside the gene matches: 9. CDR3 length: 16 amino acids. The CDR3 DNA is TGCGCCAGCAGCTTGGGATTGGGGGACAGTAACTACGAGCAGTACTTC. This sequence encodes CASSLGLGDSNYEQYF. Looking up the rest from reference TRBV5-1 and TRBJ2-7 gives the full variable domain: KAGVTQTPRYLIKTRGQQVTLSCSPISGHRSVSWYQQTPGQGLQFLFEYFSETQRNKGNFPGRFSGRQFSNSRSEMNVSTLELGDSALYLCASSLGLGDSNYEQYFGPGTRLTVT.

This clonotype was seen repeatedly, ten times or more. The CDR3 region is CASTPGQGAYEQYF. The CDR3 DNA is TGTGCCAGTACCCCGGGGCAGGGGGCGTACGAGCAGTACTTC. The V gene is TRBV19, the J gene TRBJ2-7, with 8 bases aligning to TRBD1. The CDR3 covers 14 residues. J gave up 4 bases and V 7 bases, and 9 bases lay outside the gene matches. The germline gives CDR1 LNHDA, CDR2 SQIVND (reference sequence). The complete variable domain, with remaining parts taken from reference TRBV19 and TRBJ2-7, reads DGGITQSPKYLFRKEGQNVTLSCEQNLNHDAMYWYRQDPGQGLRLIYYSQIVNDFQKGDIAEGYSVSREKKESFPLTVTSAQKNPTAFYLCASTPGQGAYEQYFGPGTRLTVT.

This clonotype has at least ten counts. V usage is TRBV20-1 and J usage is TRBJ2-3; TRBD2 matches 8 bases. The CDR3 extends over 14 amino acids. Trimming took 8 bases from V and 7 from J; bases not matched to a gene: 14. Germline lookup yields CDR1 DFQATT and CDR2 SNEGSKA (reference sequence). The CDR3 coding sequence is TGCAGTACAAGACGGGAGGGCCGTGAGAATACGCAGTATTTT. The encoded protein is CSTRREGRENTQYF.

This clonotype was seen at least ten times. The chain is built from TRBV27 and TRBJ2-3, with TRBD1 as a possible D gene (5 bases). V gave up 2 bases and J gave up 4 bases, with 19 bases separating them. The CDR3 length is 17 residues. Germline CDR1 is MNHEY and CDR2 is SMNVEV (reference sequence). The CDR3 spells CASSLEVAGLGPDTQYF. The DNA of the CDR3 is TGTGCCAGCAGTTTAGAGGTCGCAGGGCTTGGACCAGATACGCAGTATTTT.

Sample share makes this clonotype medium-sized. V gene TRBV15 combines with J gene TRBJ1-5; D remains unclear. This CDR3 is 13 amino acids long. Trimming left V 7 bases short and J 5 bases short, with 12 bases between. Germline values: CDR1 LNHNV, CDR2 YYDKDF (reference sequence). This CDR3 reads CATTDGPDQPQHF. The CDR3 DNA reads as TGTGCCACCACAGACGGTCCTGATCAGCCCCAGCATTTT.